The following is a T cell receptor beta chain sequence with its context. This entry belongs to a study of long-term antiretroviral therapy in people with HIV. Germline V gene data show CDR1 as SEHNR and CDR2 as FQNEAQ (reference sequence). CDR3 length: 15 amino acids. Trimming pared 5 bases from V and 0 bases from J, leaving 14 bases between. A v3.0 immunoSEQ assay was performed at survey level. This table comes from immunoSEQ multiplex PCR, and its TCRdb copy is limited to in-frame clones, with some not included. The repertoire holds about 15,000 clones, with more than 80% as singletons. The sample in question was unsorted PBMCs, obtained 0.3 years after starting antiretroviral therapy. This sequence joins TRBV7-9 and TRBJ2-7, with D possibly being TRBD2 (5 bases). The TCR was taken from a man aged 18 to 29 with HIV. CDR3 nucleotides: TGTGCCAGCAGCCCTCGGGGTCCGAGCTCCTACGAGCAGTACTTC. Protein: CASSPRGPSSYEQYF.